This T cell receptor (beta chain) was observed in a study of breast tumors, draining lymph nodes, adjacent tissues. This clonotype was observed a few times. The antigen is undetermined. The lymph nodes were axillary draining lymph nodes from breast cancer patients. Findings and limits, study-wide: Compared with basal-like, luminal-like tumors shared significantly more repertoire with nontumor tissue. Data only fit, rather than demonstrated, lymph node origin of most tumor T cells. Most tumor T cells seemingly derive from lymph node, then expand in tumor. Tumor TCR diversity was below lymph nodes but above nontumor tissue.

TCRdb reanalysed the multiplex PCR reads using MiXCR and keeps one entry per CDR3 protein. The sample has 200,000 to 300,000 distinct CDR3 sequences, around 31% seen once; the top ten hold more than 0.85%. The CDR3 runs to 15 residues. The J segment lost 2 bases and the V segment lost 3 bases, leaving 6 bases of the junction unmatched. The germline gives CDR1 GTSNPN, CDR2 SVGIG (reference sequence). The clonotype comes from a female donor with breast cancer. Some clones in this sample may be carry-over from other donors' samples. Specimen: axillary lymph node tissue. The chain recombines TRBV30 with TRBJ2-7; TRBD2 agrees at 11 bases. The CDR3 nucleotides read TGTGCCTGGAGAGTCATAGCGGGAGGGCCCTACGAGCAGTACTTC. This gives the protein CAWRVIAGGPYEQYF.